These T cell receptor beta chains were read from a single sample in a study of identical twins. Each CDR3 protein is one row after TCRdb ran MiXCR on the 5' RACE reads. Among 250,000 to 300,000 distinct CDR3 sequences, 9.5% were seen once, and the ten largest hold about 7.1%. The same specimen was also included in a second study, on yellow fever vaccine responses in identical twins.

Sequencing input: CD8+ T cells sorted from blood. The receptors shown here come from a woman aged 18-30 years in good health. Each CDR3 is given with its conserved first and last residue. A D gene is named only where the DNA matches it firmly. Not every row has a clone size; where given, it reads once, few, many or a size class.

cdr3_aa cdr3_nt clone_size v_call d_call j_call
CSHRGIGEQFF TGCAGTCACAGGGGTATTGGTGAGCAGTTCTTC . TRBV20-1 TRBD1 TRBJ2-1
CASSSLQREHGEQYF TGTGCCAGCAGTTCCCTCCAGCGGGAGCACGGCGAGCAGTACTTC few TRBV6-5 TRBD2 TRBJ2-7
CASSPFLLVGAADTQYF TGTGCCAGCAGCCCCTTTCTGCTGGTAGGAGCGGCAGATACGCAGTATTTT . TRBV2 . TRBJ2-3
CAHRVVTGELFF TGTGCCCACCGGGTGGTTACCGGGGAGCTGTTTTTT few TRBV5-4 . TRBJ2-2
CASSQEAGGFYNEQFF TGTGCCAGCAGCCAAGAAGCGGGAGGGTTTTACAATGAGCAGTTCTTC . TRBV3-1 TRBD2 TRBJ2-1
CASSSGGAYGYTF TGTGCCAGCAGTTCCGGGGGGGCTTATGGCTACACCTTC many TRBV27 . TRBJ1-2
CASSRPGGPGQFF TGTGCCAGCAGCCGCCCCGGGGGGCCGGGGCAGTTCTTC few TRBV7-9 . TRBJ2-1
CAARGVGEQYF TGTGCCGCTCGGGGGGTGGGCGAGCAGTACTTC few TRBV6-5 TRBD2 TRBJ2-7
CASSPGVSPAGNYNEQFF TGTGCCAGCAGCCCGGGGGTGTCGCCCGCGGGGAACTACAATGAGCAGTTCTTC . TRBV11-1 . TRBJ2-1
CATGGWEKKNEQFF TGTGCCACCGGGGGGTGGGAGAAGAAAAATGAGCAGTTCTTC many TRBV15 . TRBJ2-1
CASSWTSGGGNEQFF TGTGCCAGCAGCTGGACTAGCGGGGGGGGAAATGAGCAGTTCTTC few TRBV7-9 TRBD2 TRBJ2-1
CSVYGLNTNEQYF TGCAGCGTTTATGGACTCAATACCAACGAGCAGTACTTC many TRBV29-1 . TRBJ2-7
CASSLEGGAQYF TGTGCCAGCAGCTTAGAAGGCGGGGCGCAGTATTTT few TRBV7-9 . TRBJ2-3
CASSFRQGSSYEQYF TGTGCCAGCAGCTTCAGACAAGGAAGCTCCTACGAGCAGTACTTC few TRBV13 . TRBJ2-7
CSARDLAGGPYEQYF TGCAGTGCTAGAGATTTAGCGGGAGGGCCCTACGAGCAGTACTTC many TRBV20-1 TRBD2 TRBJ2-7
CASSSYGGNYEQYF TGTGCCAGCAGCTCCTATGGGGGGAACTACGAGCAGTACTTC many TRBV7-9 . TRBJ2-7
CATSVDYNEQFF TGTGCCACCAGTGTCGACTACAATGAGCAGTTCTTC many TRBV24-1 . TRBJ2-1
CASSFRDREGNEQFF TGTGCCAGCAGTTTCCGGGACAGGGAAGGCAATGAGCAGTTCTTC . TRBV28 TRBD1 TRBJ2-1
CASSLGGPRGFNQPQHF TGTGCCAGCAGCTTGGGAGGACCGCGCGGGTTTAATCAGCCCCAGCATTTT many TRBV5-6 . TRBJ1-5
CASSREGAGETQYF TGTGCCAGCAGCCGGGAGGGGGCCGGAGAGACCCAGTACTTC . TRBV3-1 . TRBJ2-5
CATSDSGDAYGYTF TGTGCCACCAGTGATTCCGGGGACGCCTATGGCTACACCTTC . TRBV24-1 . TRBJ1-2
CASSLINRPYEQYF TGTGCCAGCAGCTTAATCAACAGACCCTACGAGCAGTACTTC . TRBV7-9 . TRBJ2-7
CASSYVDVQFF TGTGCCAGTAGTTATGTCGACGTGCAGTTCTTC few TRBV19 . TRBJ2-1
CASSPYSGNTDTQYF TGTGCCAGCAGCCCATATAGCGGGAACACAGATACGCAGTATTTT few TRBV7-2 TRBD2 TRBJ2-3
CASSESPSARTYEQYF TGTGCCAGCAGCGAGTCCCCTAGCGCGAGAACCTACGAGCAGTACTTC many TRBV7-9 . TRBJ2-7
CSAAWGGSTEAFF TGCAGTGCGGCCTGGGGGGGATCAACTGAAGCTTTCTTT . TRBV20-1 . TRBJ1-1